The clone carrying this TCR beta chain was detected a few times. The antigen remains undetermined. Healthy controls were blood donor buffy coats. This record belongs to a study of STAT5B mutations in CD4+ large granular lymphocyte leukemia. Measured with immunoSEQ multiplex PCR; TCRdb has only the in-frame clones, and not every one. Of about 31,000 clones in the sample, 72% were seen once. General study results and limits: Patient CD4-sorted repertoires stayed more clonal than healthy ones after leukemic-clone removal.

Sequencing was performed on CD4+ T cells from blood buffy coats. The receptor was derived from a human donor in good health.

The DNA of the CDR3 is TGTGCCAGCAGACGGGACAGGGGACTCTACGAGCAGTACTTC. Translation gives CASRRDRGLYEQYF. The chain uses TRBV6-5 and TRBJ2-7; 10 nucleotides agree with TRBD1. V was pared by 6 bases and J by 3 bases, with 5 bases of the junction left unmatched. The germline V gene encodes CDR1 MNHEY and CDR2 SVGAGI. The CDR3 is 14 amino acids.